This T cell receptor beta chain comes out of a study of shared clonotypes between healthy human individuals. Assay used: immunoSEQ multiplex PCR; TCRdb lists only in-frame clones, some missing. Seen here are about 2.4 million clones, 80% to 95% observed once, and the top ten hold 0.36%. Adults of Caucasian background living in Nashville, Tennessee made up all donors. Trimming shortened V by 4 bases and J by 2 bases, and 18 bases separated the two germline ends. Germline values: CDR1 SGHTA, CDR2 FQGTGA. This CDR3 contains 16 residues. Broader study findings: Clonotype sharing across a few donors was observed for roughly 5% of naive CD4 clonotypes. Clonotype sharing across donors was expected to vary with sequencing depth. Relative to memory subsets, naive subsets generally showed larger estimated richness.

To note about this clone: The antigen remains undetermined.

This receptor was taken from a young man in good health. Some clones in this sample may be carry-over from other donors' samples. The sample comprised naive CD4+ T cells from PBMCs. The sample's subset: CD45RA+ positively selected. The chain has TRBV7-3 and TRBJ2-7; D is tentatively TRBD1 or TRBD2 (5 bases each). For the CDR3, the DNA is TGTGCCAGCAGCTCAACTCCCGGGGCCATACCCTACGAGCAGTACTTC. It specifies CASSSTPGAIPYEQYF. Full variable domain (missing parts from reference TRBV7-3 and TRBJ2-7): GAGVSQTPSNKVTEKGKYVELRCDPISGHTALYWYRQSLGQGPEFLIYFQGTGAADDSGLPNDRFFAVRPEGSVSTLKIQRTERGDSAVYLCASSSTPGAIPYEQYFGPGTRLTVT.